These 3 T cell receptor beta chains were all obtained from the same sample, sequenced in a study of cytomegalovirus exposure and HLA in healthy donors. Both 60 Vbeta primers and 13 Jbeta primers went into the PCR. Data came from immunoSEQ multiplex PCR; TCRdb stores just in-frame clones and leaves some out. This repertoire includes more than 60,000 clones. The specimen was PBMCs. These receptors were obtained from a boy aged 5-17 years in good health and CMV-seronegative.

The chain employs TRBV2 and TRBJ1-1, with D possibly matching TRBD1 (6 bases). The CDR3 loop spans 12 amino acids. Germline CDR1 and CDR2: SNHLY and FYNNEI. V was trimmed by 5 bases and J by 6 bases, leaving 10 bases between them. Here the CDR3 DNA reads TGTGCCAGCAGTACACAGGGAGCTGAAGCTTTCTTT. Translating it yields CASSTQGAEAFF. Complete variable domain (other parts from reference TRBV2 and TRBJ1-1): EPEVTQTPSHQVTQMGQEVILRCVPISNHLYFYWYRQILGQKVEFLVSFYNNEISEKSEIFDDQFSVERPDGSNFTLKIRSTKLEDSAMYFCASSTQGAEAFFGQGTRLTVV.

This chain joins TRBV6-6 and TRBJ2-1; weak D call: TRBD2 (5 bases). The germline gives CDR1 MNHNY, CDR2 SVGAGI (reference sequence). The CDR3 is made up of 13 amino acids. Trimming left V 2 bases short and J 6 bases short, with 8 bases between. The CDR3 sequence is CASSYASPNEQFF. The CDR3 bases are TGTGCCAGCAGTTACGCTAGCCCCAATGAGCAGTTCTTC.

The chain combines TRBV6-4 with TRBJ1-2, with a tentative D call TRBD1 (5 bases). The V and J ends lost 7 bases and 8 bases respectively, with 20 bases between them. This CDR3 has 14 amino acids. Germline values: CDR1 MRHNA, CDR2 SNTAGT. CDR3: CASTAVTAPYGYTF. CDR3 coding DNA: TGTGCCAGCACCGCGGTGACAGCTCCGTACGGCTACACCTTC.